This TCR beta chain was captured by sequencing in a study of molecular identifiers for immune sequencing clone quantification (dated by TCRdb to the late 2010s). Study-wide context: For a replicate experiment, RNA from approximately 20,000 or 100,000 naive CD8 T cells was divided into five aliquots, and four of the five aliquots were sequenced. The study was a methods study using CD8 T cells to benchmark molecular-identifier clustering-based TCR repertoire sequencing (MIDCIRS) and TCR RNA copy counting. What the study reported, not specific to this receptor: Highly expanded clone sizes could be underestimated if identical TCR molecules share a barcode. In CMV-specific effector cells, clones with more than 20 RNA copies contained over 99% of molecules, whereas in naive cells such clones contained under 1% of molecules. A single cell's worth of spiked-in Jurkat TCR RNA was reported detectable even among 850,000 to 1,000,000 naive CD8 T cells. Without barcode sub-clustering, chimeric consensus sequences inflated TCR diversity; chimeras reached as high as 47%. Modeling estimated 3 to 3.5 recovered TCR RNA copies per cell, compared with around 9.7 by digital PCR, which implies roughly 30% capture efficiency. Naive libraries contained spiked-in Jurkat TCR RNA (approximately ten copies' worth), which is not part of the donor repertoire.

CDR1 and CDR2 (DFQATT, SNEGSKA) derive from the germline V gene (reference sequence). Inclusive of the bounding cysteine and phenylalanine, the CDR3 is 12 residues long. The entry retains the CDR3 DNA only, 36 bases that are in frame from base 1. V was cut back by 5 bases and J by 5 bases, leaving a gap of 13 bases between them. Preparation of the library involved PCR. TCRdb records NextSeq 500 as the sequencer. Preparation of bulk TCR libraries followed a previously described approach, with the TCR primers listed in Table S5. Purification of total RNA was performed with the Qiagen AllPrep DNA/RNA kit. Before analysis, reads from multiple sequencing runs of the same library were pooled. As for how the authors treated the data: Only reads with exact TCR constant sequence were kept, trimmed to 150 nt, and grouped by their 12-nt molecular barcodes. Reads inside each barcode group were sub-clustered using a 15% Levenshtein threshold, and a quality-weighted consensus sequence was constructed for each RNA molecule. Non-functional sequences were excluded, and lower-count sequences lying one edit away from another sequence were also excluded. Based on fitting two negative binomial distributions, any barcode sub-cluster with under 20% of the maximum read count was discarded. TCRdb redid the processing of the public reads, applying fastp at Q25 and MiXCR, and retained in-frame beta chains. Each record represents a unique CDR3 protein, reported with the most common genes and DNA among its rows. The V and J calls, along with clone size, are taken from TCRdb and not from the paper's own processing. In this sample the table shows more than 85,000 distinct CDR3 sequences, about a third of which occur a single time. The ten top clones hold 9.7% of the sample.

Naive CD8 T cell libraries were made from around 18,000 to 910,000 sorted cells using 10%, 30% or 50% of purified RNA. Naive CD8 T cells were FACS-sorted as CD8+CD4-CCR7+CD45RA+ on a BD FACSAria II into RLT Plus buffer. To test detection sensitivity, Jurkat RNA equivalent to more than 9 TCR copies was spiked into samples of roughly 19,000-1,000,000 naive CD8 T cells. CD8 T cells were enriched using RosetteSep CD8+ T Cell Enrichment Cocktail and Ficoll-Paque, and the enriched cells then underwent ACK red cell lysis. This clonotype was observed at least ten times. Its recognized antigen is unknown. Base qualities were left out, and no much larger clone turns up one base away.

The source of this sequence is a human donor in good health. Some libraries in this study had Jurkat cell RNA spiked in. Sample: naive CD8+ T cells from blood, with Jurkat cell RNA spiked in. The sample's cell subset or site label is to be understood as: FACS-sorted CD8+CD4-CCR7+CD45RA+ naive T cells. The rearrangement combines TRBV20-1 with TRBJ2-7; TRBD2 is possibly the D segment (5 matching bases). The bases are TGCAGTGCTGATCCGGGGTACAACGAGCAGTACTTC. The resulting protein is CSADPGYNEQYF.